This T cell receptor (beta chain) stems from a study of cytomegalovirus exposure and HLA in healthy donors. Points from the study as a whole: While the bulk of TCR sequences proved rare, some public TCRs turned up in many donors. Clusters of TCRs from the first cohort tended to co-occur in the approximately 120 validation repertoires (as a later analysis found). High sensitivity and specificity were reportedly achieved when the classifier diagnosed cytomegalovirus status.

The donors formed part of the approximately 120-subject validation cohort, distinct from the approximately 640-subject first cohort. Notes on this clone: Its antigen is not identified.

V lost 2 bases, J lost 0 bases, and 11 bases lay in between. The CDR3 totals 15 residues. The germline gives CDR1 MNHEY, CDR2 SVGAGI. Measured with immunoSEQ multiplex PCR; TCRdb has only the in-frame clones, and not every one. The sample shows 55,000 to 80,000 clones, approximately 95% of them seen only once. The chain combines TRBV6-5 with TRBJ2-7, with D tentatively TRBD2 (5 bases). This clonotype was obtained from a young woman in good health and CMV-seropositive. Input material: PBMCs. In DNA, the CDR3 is TGTGCCAGCAGTTACCGAGGGTTGCCCTCCTACGAGCAGTACTTC. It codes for CASSYRGLPSYEQYF.